These 24 T cell receptor beta chains were all obtained from the same sample, sequenced in a study of blood T cell repertoires in COVID-19. TCRdb keeps only in-frame clones here, not all; method: immunoSEQ multiplex PCR. The sample has roughly 260,000 clones; around nine tenths are singletons. Sequenced material: peripheral blood. The receptor set was obtained from a woman aged 40 to 50 who had recovered from COVID-19.

J is TRBJ2-1 and V is TRBV5-1; 9 bases agree with TRBD2. After removal of 3 bases from V and 8 bases from J, the junction contained 12 bases not matched to a gene. The CDR3 loop spans 16 amino acids. The germline V gene encodes CDR1 SGHRS and CDR2 YFSETQ. This chain's CDR3 is CASSSLAGVAHDEQFF. Written as DNA, the CDR3 is TGCGCCAGCAGCTCGTTAGCGGGAGTGGCCCATGATGAGCAGTTCTTC.

This chain connects TRBV7-2 to TRBJ2-7; 9 bases line up with TRBD1. V was clipped by 5 bases and J by 3 bases; unmatched bases: 11. Germline lookup yields CDR1 SGHTA and CDR2 FQGNSA. This CDR3 comprises 16 residues. The CDR3 region is CASSPRGGTGFYEQYF. The CDR3 coding sequence is TGTGCCAGCAGCCCCCGGGGAGGGACAGGGTTCTACGAGCAGTACTTC.

Concerning this clone itself: A read error may produce the germline difference seen at one junction end. This chain uses TRBV5-1 with TRBJ2-3, with TRBD2 identical over 11 bases. The CDR3 has 16 amino acids. Germline CDR1 SGHRS, CDR2 YFSETQ. For the CDR3, the DNA is TGCGCTAGCAGCTTGGAAACTAGCGGGGGAGGGTATACGCAGTATTTT. Translation gives CASSLETSGGGYTQYF. Looking up the rest from reference TRBV5-1 and TRBJ2-3 gives the full variable domain: KAGVTQTPRYLIKTRGQQVTLSCSPISGHRSVSWYQQTPGQGLQFLFEYFSETQRNKGNFPGRFSGRQFSNSRSEMNVSTLELGDSALYLCASSLETSGGGYTQYFGPGTRLTVL.

V gene TRBV11-1 combines with J gene TRBJ2-7; D is perhaps TRBD1 (6 bases). Trimming removed 3 bases at V and 3 bases at J, with 15 bases between. The germline gives CDR1 SGHAT, CDR2 FQDESV (reference sequence). The CDR3 totals 15 residues. The CDR3 reads CASSFTRGRGYEQYF. The CDR3 DNA sequence: TGTGCCAGCAGCTTCACCAGGGGACGGGGCTACGAGCAGTACTTC.

The genes are TRBV10-2 and TRBJ1-1; D unresolved. V was clipped by 0 bases and J by 1 base, with 6 bases between them. The CDR3 has 14 amino acids. CDR1 and CDR2 (germline): WSHSY, SAAADI. The CDR3 sequence: CASSESSGNTEAFF. CDR3 nucleotides: TGCGCCAGCAGTGAGTCGTCCGGGAACACTGAAGCTTTCTTT.

V usage is TRBV4-2 and J usage is TRBJ1-2, with unresolved D. Germline V gene lookup returns CDR1 LGHNA and CDR2 YNFKEQ. The length of the CDR3 is 11 residues. V was clipped by 0 bases and J by 6 bases, with 2 bases between them. The CDR3 here is CASSQDNGYTF. Here the CDR3 DNA reads TGTGCCAGCAGCCAAGATAATGGCTACACCTTC.

This clone has just one count. This chain connects TRBV5-6 to TRBJ2-3; TRBD1 is a possible D gene (5 bases). Germline CDR1 reads SGHDT; CDR2 reads YYEEEE. V was pared by 6 bases and J by 0 bases, with 14 bases between. This CDR3 is built from 15 residues. The CDR3 DNA reads TGTGCCAGCACTCTGGGGCGGAGTAGCACAGATACGCAGTATTTT. Protein sequence: CASTLGRSSTDTQYF.

This clone occurred once. V usage is TRBV7-6 and J usage is TRBJ2-2; no reliable D call. Trimming removed 5 bases at V and 6 bases at J, with 13 bases between. Germline values: CDR1 SGHVS, CDR2 FNYEAQ. The CDR3 runs to 14 residues. Written as DNA, the CDR3 is TGTGCCAGCAGCCTCCTCGGGTCACCCGGGGAGCTGTTTTTT. Translation: CASSLLGSPGELFF.

The chain links TRBV7-9 to TRBJ2-3; 7 nucleotides align to TRBD2. Germline lookup yields CDR1 SEHNR and CDR2 FQNEAQ (reference sequence). The CDR3 is made up of 16 amino acids. J gave up 1 base and V 1 base, and 5 bases lay outside the gene matches. The CDR3 sequence is CASSLGALAGTDTQYF. The CDR3 DNA sequence: TGTGCCAGCAGCTTAGGGGCGCTAGCGGGCACAGATACGCAGTATTTT. Combining the CDR3 with reference TRBV7-9 and TRBJ2-3 gives the whole variable domain DTGVSQNPRHKITKRGQNVTFRCDPISEHNRLYWYRQTLGQGPEFLTYFQNEAQLEKSRLLSDRFSAERPKGSFSTLEIQRTEQGDSAMYLCASSLGALAGTDTQYFGPGTRLTVL.

The rearrangement joins TRBV14 to TRBJ2-3, with D perhaps TRBD1 (6 bases). Germline loops: CDR1 SGHDN, CDR2 FVKESK. The V and J ends lost 4 bases and 8 bases respectively, with 25 bases between them. The CDR3 contains 17 residues. CDR3 protein: CASSPPWGPVGYPTQYF. Written as DNA, the CDR3 is TGTGCCAGCAGCCCACCCTGGGGGCCAGTAGGTTACCCTACGCAGTATTTT.

The table lists this clone with a count of one. The chain uses TRBV19 and TRBJ2-2; perhaps TRBD2 as D (6 bases). The CDR3 spans 16 residues. V was clipped by 2 bases and J by 4 bases, with 14 bases between them. In germline, CDR1 is LNHDA, CDR2 SQIVND (reference sequence). The CDR3 is CASSITSTSSTGELFF. CDR3 bases: TGTGCCAGTAGTATAACTAGCACCTCGAGCACCGGGGAGCTGTTTTTT. Full variable domain (missing parts from reference TRBV19 and TRBJ2-2): DGGITQSPKYLFRKEGQNVTLSCEQNLNHDAMYWYRQDPGQGLRLIYYSQIVNDFQKGDIAEGYSVSREKKESFPLTVTSAQKNPTAFYLCASSITSTSSTGELFFGEGSRLTVL.

The rearrangement links TRBV11-3 to TRBJ2-1; 7 bases map to TRBD2. The junction had 8 bases not matched to a gene; V was cut back by 0 bases and J by 3 bases. CDR3 size: 17 residues. From germline, CDR1 is SGHNT and CDR2 YENEEA. CDR3: CASSLDAAGSRYNEQFF. The CDR3 DNA reads TGTGCCAGCAGCTTAGATGCAGCGGGAAGTCGCTACAATGAGCAGTTCTTC.

The rearrangement links TRBV13 to TRBJ2-5; 12 nucleotides line up with TRBD2. The CDR3 has 16 residues. V was pared by 5 bases and J by 0 bases, with 4 bases of the junction left unmatched. Germline lookup yields CDR1 PRHDT and CDR2 FYEKMQ (reference sequence). The CDR3 DNA reads as TGTGCCAGCAGCGTAAGGACTAGCGGGGACCAAGAGACCCAGTACTTC. This translates into CASSVRTSGDQETQYF. The full variable domain, with the rest looked up from reference TRBV13 and TRBJ2-5, is AAGVIQSPRHLIKEKRETATLKCYPIPRHDTVYWYQQGPGQDPQFLISFYEKMQSDKGSIPDRFSAQQFSDYHSELNMSSLELGDSALYFCASSVRTSGDQETQYFGPGTRLLVL.

The chain links TRBV7-6 to TRBJ1-4; maybe TRBD1 (5 bases). The germline CDR1 and CDR2 sequences are SGHVS and FNYEAQ. The ends were cut back, 5 bases at V and 7 bases at J, with 17 bases in the middle. CDR3 length equals 15 residues. The CDR3 reads CASSPKGFASEKLFF. In DNA, the CDR3 is TGTGCCAGCAGCCCCAAGGGGTTCGCGAGTGAAAAACTGTTTTTT.

This clone was seen once. This chain connects TRBV19 to TRBJ1-6, with D perhaps TRBD1 (6 bases). V lost 5 bases and J lost 9, with 20 bases in between. The germline V gene encodes CDR1 LNHDA and CDR2 SQIVND (reference sequence). The CDR3 runs 16 residues. The CDR3 DNA reads TGTGCCAGTAGTCCCTATCCAGGGGTAAGGGGTTCACCCCTCCACTTT. Translated: CASSPYPGVRGSPLHF.

This sequence joins TRBV19 and TRBJ2-5; D perhaps matches TRBD2 (6 bases). V was pared by 4 bases and J by 3 bases, with 15 bases between. The CDR3 spans 15 residues. Per germline, CDR1 LNHDA and CDR2 SQIVND (reference sequence). The CDR3 nucleotides read TGTGCCAGTAGTACCCTCACGGAGGGAGAAGAGACCCAGTACTTC. Its translation is CASSTLTEGEETQYF. The full variable domain, its missing parts supplied by reference TRBV19 and TRBJ2-5, is DGGITQSPKYLFRKEGQNVTLSCEQNLNHDAMYWYRQDPGQGLRLIYYSQIVNDFQKGDIAEGYSVSREKKESFPLTVTSAQKNPTAFYLCASSTLTEGEETQYFGPGTRLLVL.

This clone was counted a single time. The V call is TRBV7-2, the J call TRBJ2-7, with 10 nucleotides matching TRBD2. There are 15 residues in the CDR3. Germline V gene data show CDR1 as SGHTA and CDR2 as FQGNSA. Unmatched junction bases numbered 4, after V lost 1 base and J lost 4 bases. The CDR3 reads CASSLVGLAEYEQYF. The CDR3 bases are TGTGCCAGCAGCTTAGTAGGACTAGCGGAATACGAGCAGTACTTC.

This chain connects TRBV30 to TRBJ2-3; TRBD1 agrees at 9 bases. The V gene's germline CDR1 is GTSNPN and CDR2 SVGIG (reference sequence). Trimming cost V 0 bases and J 2 bases; bases outside gene matches: 18. The CDR3 length is 20 residues. The CDR3 nucleotides are TGTGCCTGGAGTGTCCCACAGCCGGGACAGGGTATGGGACACACAGATACGCAGTATTTT. Translated: CAWSVPQPGQGMGHTDTQYF. Looking up the rest from reference TRBV30 and TRBJ2-3 gives the full variable domain: SQTIHQWPATLVQPVGSPLSLECTVEGTSNPNLYWYRQAAGRGLQLLFYSVGIGQISSEVPQNLSASRPQDRQFILSSKKLLLSDSGFYLCAWSVPQPGQGMGHTDTQYFGPGTRLTVL.

V is TRBV28 and J is TRBJ1-3, with 7 positions matching TRBD1. This CDR3 has 16 amino acids. Looked up from germline, CDR1 is MDHEN and CDR2 is SYDVKM. Trimming at V came to 6 bases and at J to 0 bases, leaving 8 bases not matched to a gene. The CDR3 is CASSRGTALSGNTIYF. CDR3 nucleotides: TGTGCCAGCAGCCGTGGGACAGCACTCTCTGGAAACACCATATATTTT.

This rearrangement joins TRBV29-1 to TRBJ2-2; TRBD2 matches 7 bases. Germline-derived CDR1 and CDR2 are SQVTM and ANQGSEA. Trimming took 6 bases from V and 3 from J; bases not matched to a gene: 4. This CDR3 has 13 amino acids. The DNA of the CDR3 is TGCAGCGTCCGACTAGCTGACACCGGGGAGCTGTTTTTT. It translates to CSVRLADTGELFF.

The chain couples TRBV15 to TRBJ2-4; TRBD2 is a possible D gene (6 bases). The CDR3 extends over 14 amino acids. Germline V lookup: CDR1 LNHNV, CDR2 YYDKDF (reference sequence). Trimming took off 2 bases at V and 9 bases at J, with 14 bases between the two ends. CDR3 bases: TGTGCCACCAGCAGACGGGAGCCCGGAGGCATTCAGTACTTC. Residues: CATSRREPGGIQYF.

The chain carries TRBV28 and TRBJ1-2, with D possibly being TRBD1 (6 bases). The germline V gene has CDR1 MDHEN and CDR2 SYDVKM. V was pared by 2 bases and J by 8 bases, with 15 bases between. The CDR3 is made up of 14 amino acids. In DNA, the CDR3 is TGTGCCAGCAGTTTAAAGGTCAGGGGATCGGGCTACACCTTC. The encoded protein is CASSLKVRGSGYTF.

In its sample, this clone was seen once. The V gene is TRBV6-5, the J gene TRBJ1-2, with D possibly being TRBD1 (5 bases). The V gene lost 8 bases and the J gene lost 8 bases, with 24 bases spanning the gap. Germline V gives CDR1 MNHEY, CDR2 SVGAGI. The CDR3 has 15 residues. This CDR3 reads CASGQEAGRLGGYTF. The DNA of the CDR3 is TGTGCCAGCGGCCAGGAAGCAGGGCGCCTGGGGGGCTACACCTTC.

This clone was picked up one time. J is TRBJ2-7 and V is TRBV7-9, with TRBD1 matching 10 bases. Germline values: CDR1 SEHNR, CDR2 FQNEAQ (reference sequence). This CDR3 is built from 13 residues. After removal of 6 bases from V and 6 bases from J, the junction contained 5 bases not matched to a gene. The CDR3 spells CASSGQGGLEQYF. The CDR3 nucleotides are TGTGCCAGCAGTGGACAGGGGGGGCTCGAGCAGTACTTC.